The 6 T cell receptor beta chains presented below share a single source sample, sequenced in a study of blood T cell repertoires in COVID-19. The data were produced by immunoSEQ multiplex PCR, yet TCRdb's version contains in-frame clones alone and is incomplete. This sample has about 410,000 clones, with more than 80% found just once. The material sequenced was peripheral blood. The receptor set was obtained from a woman in her twenties or thirties with active or convalescent COVID-19.

The J gene is TRBJ2-5, the V gene TRBV7-2; 10 bases match TRBD2. CDR3 size: 17 residues. V gave up 0 bases and J gave up 4 bases; unmatched junction bases: 8. Germline-derived CDR1 and CDR2 are SGHTA and FQGNSA. The DNA for the CDR3 is TGTGCCAGCAGCTTAGCGCAGGGACTAGCGCCTCCAGAGACCCAGTACTTC. Encoded protein: CASSLAQGLAPPETQYF.

V gene TRBV5-1 combines with J gene TRBJ1-2, with 7 bases fitting TRBD1. Per the germline V gene, CDR1 is SGHRS and CDR2 is YFSETQ. This CDR3 is 13 amino acids long. Losses at the gene ends were 1 base for V and 4 bases for J; bases not matched to a gene: 1. The CDR3 coding sequence is TGCGCCAGCAGCTTGACAGGGGCCTATGGCTACACCTTC. Translating it yields CASSLTGAYGYTF.

The chain links TRBV10-1 to TRBJ2-3; 9 nucleotides line up with TRBD2. Germline V gives CDR1 WNHNN, CDR2 SYGVQD (reference sequence). This CDR3 has 15 amino acids. V trimming: 6 bases; J trimming: 0 bases; junction bases outside the gene matches: 4. The CDR3 loop reads CASSATSGSTDTQYF. The CDR3 DNA reads as TGCGCCAGCAGCGCCACTAGCGGGAGCACAGATACGCAGTATTTT.

The CDR3 loop is CSVTGGESYEQYF. For the CDR3, the DNA is TGCAGCGTTACTGGGGGGGAAAGCTACGAGCAGTACTTC. This chain connects TRBV29-1 to TRBJ2-7; TRBD2 agrees at 7 bases. V dropped 5 bases and J dropped 3; count of bases not matched to a gene: 7. The germline V gene encodes CDR1 SQVTM and CDR2 ANQGSEA. The CDR3 runs 13 residues.

The chain recombines TRBV6-5 with TRBJ2-1, with a tentative D call TRBD1 (5 bases). The CDR3 runs to 14 residues. In germline, CDR1 is MNHEY, CDR2 SVGAGI. V lost 8 bases and J lost 5, with 16 bases in between. The DNA for the CDR3 is TGTGCCAGCGGTAAGGCCAGGGCTAACAATGAGCAGTTCTTC. Protein: CASGKARANNEQFF.

This clone was observed a handful of times. The chain combines TRBV11-2 with TRBJ1-1; a weak D match, TRBD1 (5 bases). The germline CDR1 and CDR2 sequences are SGHAT and FQNNGV. Trimming removed 0 bases at V and 11 bases at J, with 13 bases between. The CDR3 is 13 amino acids. CDR3 DNA sequence: TGTGCCAGCAGCTTAGATGGGCCAGGGCGCGCTTTCTTT. Translating gives CASSLDGPGRAFF.